These T cell receptor beta chains were read from a single sample in a study of CD8 T cells in ankylosing spondylitis. TCRdb independently ran MiXCR on the 5' RACE reads; one entry per CDR3 protein. Among some 120,000 distinct CDR3 sequences listed, roughly 13% were seen once. Sample: blood, either unsorted or a sorted T cell fraction (not recorded which). These receptors were collected from a female donor with ankylosing spondylitis or in good health (not recorded which). CDR3s include the opening cysteine and the closing phenylalanine or tryptophan. D genes are given only for firm matches. Size is omitted from some rows. Given values are once, few, many or a class for expanded clones.

j_gene	d_gene	len	abundance	v_gene	CDR3nt	CDR3aa
TRBJ2-2	TRBD2	16	NA	TRBV20-1	TGCAGTGCTAGTAAAGCGGGGGGCCTCTATCACGGGGAGCTGTTTTTT	CSASKAGGLYHGELFF
TRBJ2-1	TRBD2	14	NA	TRBV30	TGTGCCTGGAGTCTTAGCGGGGGGCCCAATGAGCAGTTCTTC	CAWSLSGGPNEQFF
TRBJ2-3	NA	13	few	TRBV7-2	TGTGCCAGCAGCGCCCCCGACGAACTCCCCAAGTATTTT	CASSAPDELPKYF
TRBJ2-3	NA	14	many	TRBV12-3/TRBV12-4	TGTGCCAGCAGTTTTTGGGGAGTGACAGATACGCAGTATTTT	CASSFWGVTDTQYF
TRBJ2-3	NA	16	few	TRBV11-1	TGTGCCAGCAGCTTAGGGTACGCGACGGCCACAGATACGCAGTATTTT	CASSLGYATATDTQYF
TRBJ1-2	NA	14	many	TRBV7-9	TGTGCCAGCAGCTCAGAAACACCTAACTATGGCTACACCTTC	CASSSETPNYGYTF
TRBJ2-7	TRBD2	15	few	TRBV19	TGTGCCAGTAGTAGACTAGCGCACAACTCCTACGAGCAGTACTTC	CASSRLAHNSYEQYF
TRBJ1-5	NA	13	few	TRBV19	TGTGCCAGTAGTATGGAGGTAGGTCAGCCCCAGCATTTT	CASSMEVGQPQHF
TRBJ2-3	NA	16	many	TRBV5-1	TGCGCCAGCAGCCCGGAGGGGCGGGCGTACACAGATACGCAGTATTTT	CASSPEGRAYTDTQYF
TRBJ1-3	NA	14	NA	TRBV19	TGTGCCTCTTCTCGAGGGGGGTCTGGAAACACCATATATTTT	CASSRGGSGNTIYF
TRBJ2-5	TRBD1	14	few	TRBV20-1	TGCAGTGCAAAGCCGGGACAGACAGTCGGGACCCAGTACTTC	CSAKPGQTVGTQYF
TRBJ2-5	NA	14	few	TRBV30	TGTGCCTGGAGTGTAAGCTGGGGGCGTGAGACCCAGTACTTC	CAWSVSWGRETQYF
TRBJ2-3	TRBD2	19	NA	TRBV20-1	TGCAGTGCTAGATTCAGCGGGGGGGTCCGAGTTCTAAGCACAGATACGCAGTATTTT	CSARFSGGVRVLSTDTQYF
TRBJ2-1	NA	15	NA	TRBV3-1	TGTGCCAGCAGCCACTACGACAGCCCCTACAATGAGCAGTTCTTC	CASSHYDSPYNEQFF
TRBJ1-6	TRBD1	14	NA	TRBV30	TGTGCCTGGACCTCCGGGACAGACTATTCACCCCTCCACTTT	CAWTSGTDYSPLHF
TRBJ2-3	NA	14	many	TRBV4-1	TGCGCCAGCAGCCAAGAAAGTAGCACAGATACGCAGTATTTT	CASSQESSTDTQYF
TRBJ2-7	NA	13	many	TRBV14	TGTGCCAGCAGTTTACAGGGATTTATCGAGCAGTACTTC	CASSLQGFIEQYF
TRBJ2-7	TRBD2	13	NA	TRBV20-1	TGCAGTGCTGGTAGCGGGACGTCCTACGAGCAGTACTTC	CSAGSGTSYEQYF
TRBJ1-5	NA	20	few	TRBV15	TGTGCCACCAGCAGGCTTGGGGGTAAGGCGCAGGAGGTGAGCAATCAGCCCCAGCATTTT	CATSRLGGKAQEVSNQPQHF
TRBJ1-1	NA	14	few	TRBV12-3/TRBV12-4	TGTGCCAGCATTCCGTCAGTTCAGAACACTGAAGCTTTCTTT	CASIPSVQNTEAFF
TRBJ1-1	NA	13	many	TRBV12-3/TRBV12-4	TGTGCCAGCAGTTTCTCCCTGAACACTGAAGCTTTCTTT	CASSFSLNTEAFF
TRBJ2-2	NA	14	many	TRBV29-1	TGCAGCGCCTTCGGGGGATCCAACACCGGGGAGCTGTTTTTT	CSAFGGSNTGELFF
TRBJ2-1	TRBD1	15	few	TRBV5-1	TGCGCCAGCAGCCCGGGACAGGGGGCGGGAGATGAGCAGTTCTTC	CASSPGQGAGDEQFF
TRBJ1-1	NA	13	NA	TRBV18	TGTGCCAGCTCACCCACAGACTGGGCTGAAGCTTTCTTT	CASSPTDWAEAFF
TRBJ2-7	NA	12	few	TRBV10-3	TGTGCCATCAGTGTTGGAGAGCCTGAGCAGTACTTC	CAISVGEPEQYF
TRBJ2-5	TRBD1	14	NA	TRBV19	TGTGCCAGTAGTAGAGGACAGGAGCAAGAGACCCAGTACTTC	CASSRGQEQETQYF
TRBJ2-1	NA	14	few	TRBV11-3	TGTGCCAGCAGCTTAGGTGCAGGGAACAATGAGCAGTTCTTC	CASSLGAGNNEQFF
TRBJ2-3	NA	15	NA	TRBV7-2	TGTGCCAGCAGCTTAGTCGCGGGCTACACAGATACGCAGTATTTT	CASSLVAGYTDTQYF
TRBJ1-1	TRBD1	14	many	TRBV10-3	TGTGCCATCAACCGTGGACAGGGCAACACTGAAGCTTTCTTT	CAINRGQGNTEAFF
TRBJ1-2	NA	14	NA	TRBV12-3/TRBV12-4	TGTGCCAGCAGTTTAGCGGGGCAGACATATGGCTACACCTTC	CASSLAGQTYGYTF
TRBJ2-5	NA	13	many	TRBV6-1	TGTGCCAGCAGGGATCTGGGGGAAGAGACCCAGTACTTC	CASRDLGEETQYF
TRBJ2-5	TRBD2	15	many	TRBV29-1	TGCAGCGTTGAATATACTAGCGGGAGAGGAGAGACCCAGTACTTC	CSVEYTSGRGETQYF
TRBJ2-1	TRBD2	15	many	TRBV20-1	TGCAGTGCAAAACCGCCTAGCGGGGGTAACAATGAGCAGTTCTTC	CSAKPPSGGNNEQFF
TRBJ2-2	NA	15	few	TRBV7-2	TGTGCCAGCAGCTTCGGGACTCCGAACACCGGGGAGCTGTTTTTT	CASSFGTPNTGELFF
TRBJ2-2	TRBD2	14	NA	TRBV29-1	TGCAGCGTCATTAGCGGGGGGGAGCCCGGGGAGCTGTTTTTT	CSVISGGEPGELFF
TRBJ2-3	NA	14	NA	TRBV15	TGTGCCACCAGCAGAGATGTTGGGTACGATACGCAGTATTTT	CATSRDVGYDTQYF
TRBJ1-1	NA	14	many	TRBV27	TGTGCCAGCAGTTTATGGGGGGAGGGCACTGAAGCTTTCTTT	CASSLWGEGTEAFF
TRBJ2-5	TRBD2	17	NA	TRBV15	TGTGCCACCAGCAGAGATTTGGGACTAGCGGGGCAAGAGACCCAGTACTTC	CATSRDLGLAGQETQYF
TRBJ1-5	TRBD1	14	many	TRBV5-1	TGCGCCAGCAGCCAAGACAGGGGTGACCAGCCCCAGCATTTT	CASSQDRGDQPQHF
TRBJ1-6	TRBD1	14	many	TRBV7-3	TGTGCCAGCAGCCGACAGGGGTTGAATTCACCCCTCCACTTT	CASSRQGLNSPLHF
TRBJ2-7	TRBD1	15	many	TRBV20-1	TGCAGTGCTCCCCGGACAGGGTTTGGTTCCTACGAGCAGTACTTC	CSAPRTGFGSYEQYF
TRBJ2-1	TRBD2	15	NA	TRBV20-1	TGCAGTGCTAGATCGGGCGGGAGCTCCTACAATGAGCAGTTCTTC	CSARSGGSSYNEQFF
TRBJ2-3	NA	16	NA	TRBV19	TGTGCCAGTAGTACCCCGCGGAGGGCCTCGGCAGATACGCAGTATTTT	CASSTPRRASADTQYF
TRBJ2-5	NA	12	NA	TRBV14	TGTGCCAGCAGCCGGGCTGGAGAGACCCAGTACTTC	CASSRAGETQYF
TRBJ1-3	NA	16	many	TRBV20-1	TGCAGTGCTAGCTTCCCCGGGCGATCATCTGGAAACACCATATATTTT	CSASFPGRSSGNTIYF
TRBJ2-3	TRBD2	15	NA	TRBV5-4	TGTGCCAGCAGCGTCAGGACTAGCGGCACAGATACGCAGTATTTT	CASSVRTSGTDTQYF
TRBJ1-1	NA	16	NA	TRBV5-1	TGCGCCAGCAGCTCGCGTCCGGGACAAGAGAACACTGAAGCTTTCTTT	CASSSRPGQENTEAFF
TRBJ2-7	TRBD1	15	few	TRBV23-1	TGCGCCAGCAGTTTGGCTAGGACAGGGAGCTACGAGCAGTACTTC	CASSLARTGSYEQYF
TRBJ2-5	TRBD1	13	many	TRBV10-3	TGTGCCATCAGTCTCACAGGGGAAGAGACCCAGTACTTC	CAISLTGEETQYF
TRBJ2-3	TRBD2	17	few	TRBV9	TGTGCCAGCAGCGTAGGCCTAGCGGGAGTAGTCGCAGATACGCAGTATTTT	CASSVGLAGVVADTQYF
TRBJ2-3	TRBD2	13	NA	TRBV7-3	TGTGCCAGCAGCTTACGGCGGGAGGATACGCAGTATTTT	CASSLRREDTQYF
TRBJ2-5	TRBD2	19	once	TRBV3-1	TGTGCCAGCAGCCATCAAATCCCGGGACTAGCGGGGGGGCAAGAGACCCAGTACTTC	CASSHQIPGLAGGQETQYF
TRBJ2-7	TRBD1	13	many	TRBV4-2	TGTGCCAGCAGCCCGACAGGGTTCGACGAGCAGTACTTC	CASSPTGFDEQYF
TRBJ2-5	TRBD2	13	NA	TRBV27	TGTGCCAGCAGTTTGTCGAGCGGGGGGACCCAGTACTTC	CASSLSSGGTQYF
TRBJ2-3	TRBD1	16	NA	TRBV19	TGTGCCAGTAGCCAATCCGGGACAGGGGTGTGGGATACGCAGTATTTT	CASSQSGTGVWDTQYF
TRBJ2-3	NA	15	few	TRBV24-1	TGTGCCACCAGTGATCCCCTCTTAAGGGCGGATACGCAGTATTTT	CATSDPLLRADTQYF
TRBJ2-2	TRBD2	20	NA	TRBV27	TGTGCCAGCAGTTTATATGGGGCTAGGACTAGCGGGGGGGCCGGCGGGGAGCTGTTTTTT	CASSLYGARTSGGAGGELFF